The 29 T cell receptor beta chains reported below all come from one sample, sequenced in a study of CD8 T cells in ankylosing spondylitis. In TCRdb, the 5' RACE reads were re-called with MiXCR into one record per CDR3 protein. The table lists around 150,000 distinct CDR3 sequences, roughly 6.6% of them singletons. The sequenced material came from blood, either unsorted or a sorted T cell fraction (not recorded which). These receptors all stem from a female donor with ankylosing spondylitis or in good health (not recorded which).

This clonotype was seen repeatedly, ten times or more. This chain joins TRBV5-5 and TRBJ2-4; tentative D call: TRBD1 (6 bases). There are 12 residues in the CDR3. CDR1 SGHKS and CDR2 YYEKEE come from the germline V gene (reference sequence). V lost 4 bases and J 8 bases, leaving 10 bases between the germline ends. CDR3: CASSHEGDIQYF. The CDR3 DNA reads TGTGCCAGCAGCCACGAGGGGGACATTCAGTACTTC.

The chain links TRBV7-9 to TRBJ2-3; 8 bases line up with TRBD2. Germline CDR1 SEHNR, CDR2 FQNEAQ (reference sequence). CDR3 size: 16 residues. With 7 bases clipped from V and 4 bases from J, the junction kept 13 bases outside the gene matches. The CDR3 is CASTHSGATIADTQYF. In DNA, the CDR3 is TGTGCCAGCACCCATAGCGGGGCTACGATTGCAGATACGCAGTATTTT.

This clonotype was recorded at least ten times. This sequence joins TRBV12-3 or TRBV12-4 and TRBJ2-3, with 10 bases fitting TRBD1. This CDR3 region has 14 residues. V lost 9 bases to trimming and J lost 4 bases; unmatched junction nucleotides: 7. In DNA, the CDR3 is TGTGCCAGTAATCCGGGACAGGGGCCAGATACGCAGTATTTT. It encodes CASNPGQGPDTQYF.

This clonotype was observed at least ten times. CDR3 bases: TGTGCCTGGACAGAGAACACCGGGGAGCTGTTTTTT. This translates into CAWTENTGELFF. This chain links TRBV30 with TRBJ2-2; no definite D call. CDR3 length equals 12 residues. V lost 4 bases and J 1 base, leaving 4 bases between the germline ends. Looked up from germline, CDR1 is GTSNPN and CDR2 is SVGIG (reference sequence). The full variable domain, in which reference TRBV30 and TRBJ2-2 provide the parts outside the CDR3, is SQTIHQWPATLVQPVGSPLSLECTVEGTSNPNLYWYRQAAGRGLQLLFYSVGIGQISSEVPQNLSASRPQDRQFILSSKKLLLSDSGFYLCAWTENTGELFFGEGSRLTVL.

This clonotype showed up many times. The chain has TRBV7-6 and TRBJ1-5; TRBD1 aligns across 7 bases. Per the germline V gene, CDR1 is SGHVS and CDR2 is FNYEAQ. Trimming removed 5 bases from V and 6 bases from J; junction bases left unmatched: 4. There are 13 residues in the CDR3. The CDR3, as DNA: TGTGCCAGCAGCCTAGGGGACAGTCAGCCCCAGCATTTT. Translation: CASSLGDSQPQHF.

In its sample, this clonotype was seen many times. The chain carries TRBV6-1 and TRBJ1-2; 8 positions agree with TRBD1. The CDR3 is 17 amino acids. Germline trimming cut 6 bases from V and 2 bases from J; bases unmatched to any gene: 14. Germline loops: CDR1 MNHNS, CDR2 SASEGT. CDR3 region: CASRLFSWTGRNYGYTF. CDR3 bases: TGTGCCAGCAGGCTCTTCTCTTGGACAGGGAGGAACTATGGCTACACCTTC.

This clonotype was found many times. V gene TRBV3-1 combines with J gene TRBJ1-1; D ambiguous. Germline-derived CDR1 and CDR2 are LGHDT and YNNKEL (reference sequence). This CDR3 region has 15 residues. The ends were cut back, 7 bases at V and 1 base at J, with 16 bases in the middle. CDR3 in amino acids: CASTSGRVTNTEAFF. The CDR3 DNA follows: TGTGCCAGCACCTCTGGGCGGGTTACGAACACTGAAGCTTTCTTT. The full variable domain, completed using reference TRBV3-1 and TRBJ1-1, is DTAVSQTPKYLVTQMGNDKSIKCEQNLGHDTMYWYKQDSKKFLKIMFSYNNKELIINETVPNRFSPKSPDKAHLNLHINSLELGDSAVYFCASTSGRVTNTEAFFGQGTRLTVV.

Comments on this clonotype: A read error is possible here, since a much larger clone lies one base away. The chain links TRBV2 to TRBJ2-5; 8 nucleotides line up with TRBD2. Germline V gene data show CDR1 as SNHLY and CDR2 as FYNNEI. This CDR3 contains 13 residues. CDR3 bases: TGTGCCGGCAGTGACGGACTAGCAGAGACCCAGTACTTC. Amino acid sequence: CAGSDGLAETQYF.

This clonotype was detected a few times. The V gene is TRBV7-2, the J gene TRBJ2-2, with TRBD1 matching over 8 bases. CDR1 is SGHTA, CDR2 FQGNSA, per germline. Trimming at V came to 6 bases and at J to 7 bases, leaving 16 bases not matched to a gene. The CDR3 sequence is 17 residues long. This chain's CDR3 is CASRDLRDRGRGGELFF. As DNA, the CDR3 is TGTGCCAGCAGGGACCTACGTGACAGGGGTAGAGGCGGGGAGCTGTTTTTT.

This clonotype was seen a few times. The chain joins TRBV24-1 to TRBJ2-3; tentatively, D is TRBD1 or TRBD2 (6 bases each). V shed 5 bases and J shed 4 bases, with 21 bases lying between them. CDR1 KGHDR and CDR2 SFDVKD come from the germline V gene. The CDR3 covers 17 residues. Written as DNA, the CDR3 is TGTGCCACCAGTGGCGGGACCCCTGGGGGCTACTCAGATACGCAGTATTTT. Translating gives CATSGGTPGGYSDTQYF.

This clonotype came up many times. The chain couples TRBV5-6 to TRBJ1-1; 12 bases are shared with TRBD1. After removal of 0 bases from V and 4 bases from J, the junction contained 10 bases not matched to a gene. The CDR3 is 18 amino acids. The germline V gene has CDR1 SGHDT and CDR2 YYEEEE. CDR3: CASSLGPTGTGGLTEAFF. CDR3 in DNA: TGTGCCAGCAGCTTGGGACCCACCGGGACAGGGGGCCTCACTGAAGCTTTCTTT.

This clonotype was counted at least ten times. V usage is TRBV24-1 and J usage is TRBJ2-5; maybe TRBD1 (5 bases). This CDR3 contains 16 residues. The ends were cut back, 4 bases at V and 2 bases at J, with 16 bases in the middle. CDR1 is KGHDR and CDR2 is SFDVKD in the germline V gene. The CDR3 nucleotides are TGTGCCACCAGTGACTCCAGTCAGGGTGGACAAGAGACCCAGTACTTC. Translating it yields CATSDSSQGGQETQYF.

There are many counts of this clonotype. CDR3 nucleotides: TGTGCCAGTAGTAAAAGAGGGAGCACCGGGGAGCTGTTTTTT. It encodes CASSKRGSTGELFF. The chain has TRBV19 and TRBJ2-2, with D possibly matching TRBD2 (5 bases). V was shortened by 4 bases and J by 4 bases, with 10 bases between the two germline ends. Germline CDR1 LNHDA, CDR2 SQIVND (reference sequence). This CDR3 has 14 residues.

This clonotype was seen many times. The chain combines TRBV4-2 with TRBJ2-5; 9 nucleotides match TRBD2. Germline assignment: CDR1 LGHNA and CDR2 YNFKEQ. The CDR3 is 17 amino acids. With V trimmed by 3 bases and J by 1 base, 9 bases remained unmatched. The CDR3 region has the DNA TGTGCCAGCAGCCATCGGGCTAGCGGGAAACCCCAAGAGACCCAGTACTTC. It yields the protein CASSHRASGKPQETQYF.

This clonotype occurred many times. The V gene is TRBV20-1, the J gene TRBJ2-5; D is possibly TRBD1 (6 bases). Trimming stripped 5 bases from V and 4 bases from J, with 11 bases between. CDR3 size: 12 residues. The germline V gene has CDR1 DFQATT and CDR2 SNEGSKA (reference sequence). The DNA of the CDR3 is TGCAGTGCTCCAACAGGGTCAGAGACCCAGTACTTC. This gives the protein CSAPTGSETQYF.

In its sample, this clonotype was seen many times. This chain links TRBV7-9 with TRBJ1-6; unclear D gene. CDR1 and CDR2 (germline): SEHNR, FQNEAQ (reference sequence). V was trimmed by 2 bases and J by 5 bases, leaving 4 bases between them. The CDR3 extends over 13 amino acids. CDR3 bases: TGTGCCAGCAGCTTAAAGGATAATTCACCCCTCCACTTT. Translating gives CASSLKDNSPLHF.

This clonotype appeared many times. V gene TRBV20-1 combines with J gene TRBJ1-5; D might be TRBD1 (6 bases). V was trimmed by 7 bases and J by 6 bases, leaving 13 bases between them. This CDR3 is 12 amino acids long. Germline CDR1 is DFQATT and CDR2 is SNEGSKA (reference sequence). This CDR3 reads CSGVGGGQPQHF. CDR3 coding DNA: TGCAGTGGTGTGGGGGGCGGTCAGCCCCAGCATTTT.

This clonotype was counted ten times or more. This chain uses TRBV29-1 with TRBJ2-3; the D gene is possibly TRBD1 (6 bases). V was trimmed by 3 bases and J by 6 bases, leaving 13 bases between them. CDR3 length equals 13 residues. CDR1 is SQVTM, CDR2 ANQGSEA, per germline. CDR3 sequence: CSVEEQQGDTQYF. CDR3 nucleotides: TGCAGCGTTGAGGAGCAACAGGGCGATACGCAGTATTTT.

This clonotype showed up many times. CDR3 DNA sequence: TGTGCCAGCAGCTTGGGACTGAGCACCGGGGAGCTGTTTTTT. This codes for CASSLGLSTGELFF. The rearrangement uses TRBV7-2 and TRBJ2-2; possibly TRBD2 for D (6 bases). The germline gives CDR1 SGHTA, CDR2 FQGNSA. This CDR3 contains 14 residues. Trimming cost V 3 bases and J 4 bases, with 9 bases left between them.

This clonotype occurred many times. The chain carries TRBV6-5 and TRBJ1-1; 8 bases fit TRBD1. Looked up from germline, CDR1 is MNHEY and CDR2 is SVGAGI. The V segment lost 3 bases and the J segment 7 bases; nucleotides outside the gene matches: 10. This CDR3 is built from 15 residues. The CDR3 sequence: CASSYQGQAIIEAFF. The CDR3 bases are TGTGCCAGCAGTTATCAGGGACAGGCTATAATTGAAGCTTTCTTT.

This clonotype was recorded many times. The chain joins TRBV3-1 to TRBJ2-7; the D is unclear. The ends were cut back, 1 base at V and 6 bases at J, with 10 bases in the middle. In germline, CDR1 is LGHDT, CDR2 YNNKEL (reference sequence). The CDR3 is 13 amino acids. CDR3 in amino acids: CASSQGRIGEQYF. CDR3 nucleotide sequence: TGTGCCAGCAGCCAAGGCAGAATTGGCGAGCAGTACTTC.

This clonotype was observed many times. The CDR3 sequence: CASRPQPTNEKLFF. The DNA for the CDR3 is TGCGCCAGCAGACCCCAGCCAACTAATGAAAAACTGTTTTTT. The J gene is TRBJ1-4, the V gene TRBV5-1; D unresolved. Trimming removed 5 bases from V and 0 bases from J, with 8 bases in between. The CDR3 runs to 14 residues. Germline loops: CDR1 SGHRS, CDR2 YFSETQ.

Ten or more counts support this clonotype. The chain employs TRBV5-1 and TRBJ1-2; 8 bases agree with TRBD1. This CDR3 is built from 15 residues. V trimming: 2 bases; J trimming: 4 bases; junction bases outside the gene matches: 7. Germline CDR1 SGHRS, CDR2 YFSETQ. The CDR3 coding sequence is TGCGCCAGCAGCTTTACAGGGGGTGATTCCTATGGCTACACCTTC. This encodes CASSFTGGDSYGYTF.

This chain uses TRBV30 with TRBJ2-2; D might be TRBD1 (6 bases). The CDR3 loop spans 14 amino acids. CDR1 and CDR2 (germline): GTSNPN, SVGIG (reference sequence). The V and J ends lost 3 bases and 6 bases respectively, with 14 bases between them. The DNA of the CDR3 is TGTGCCTGGAGCTACAGGGTTTCCTCCGGGGAGCTGTTTTTT. Protein product: CAWSYRVSSGELFF.

This sequence joins TRBV20-1 and TRBJ1-5; D unresolved. V was shortened by 5 bases and J by 5 bases, with 16 bases between the two germline ends. The germline V gene has CDR1 DFQATT and CDR2 SNEGSKA (reference sequence). The CDR3 length is 14 residues. The CDR3 loop is CSAFRGRGDQPQHF. DNA of the CDR3: TGCAGTGCTTTTCGGGGTAGAGGCGATCAGCCCCAGCATTTT.

This clonotype was counted ten times or more. The chain carries TRBV10-3 and TRBJ2-6; D not certain. V dropped 6 bases and J dropped 4 bases, with 22 bases sitting between them. In germline, CDR1 is ENHRY, CDR2 SYGVKD. The CDR3 is 18 amino acids. The CDR3 coding sequence is TGTGCCATCAGCCCCTCTATCCTAAACACCGGCGGGGCCAACGTCCTGACTTTC. Its protein is CAISPSILNTGGANVLTF.

The table lists this clonotype with many counts. The V and J genes are TRBV20-1 and TRBJ2-1; no clear D. Germline CDR1 and CDR2: DFQATT and SNEGSKA (reference sequence). Trimming removed 4 bases at V and 8 bases at J, with 6 bases between. The CDR3 runs 10 residues. The CDR3: CSAKDHEQFF. DNA for the CDR3: TGCAGTGCTAAGGACCATGAGCAGTTCTTC.

This clonotype was found many times. V and J are TRBV15 and TRBJ1-1; D gene unclear. Trimming left V 4 bases short and J 2 bases short, with 8 bases between. CDR3 length equals 13 residues. Looked up from germline, CDR1 is LNHNV and CDR2 is YYDKDF (reference sequence). This CDR3 is CATSTSTNTEAFF. CDR3 in DNA: TGTGCCACCAGCACCTCGACAAACACTGAAGCTTTCTTT.

The chain couples TRBV5-6 to TRBJ1-3; 7 nucleotides align to TRBD1. The CDR3 is made up of 17 amino acids. V lost 4 bases to trimming and J lost 0 bases; unmatched junction nucleotides: 10. Germline CDR1 SGHDT, CDR2 YYEEEE. This chain's CDR3 is CASSPRTGAFSGNTIYF. The DNA of the CDR3 is TGTGCCAGCAGCCCCCGGACAGGCGCGTTCTCTGGAAACACCATATATTTT. Combining the CDR3 with reference TRBV5-6 and TRBJ1-3 gives the whole variable domain DAGVTQSPTHLIKTRGQQVTLRCSPKSGHDTVSWYQQALGQGPQFIFQYYEEEERQRGNFPDRFSGHQFPNYSSELNVNALLLGDSALYLCASSPRTGAFSGNTIYFGEGSWLTVV.